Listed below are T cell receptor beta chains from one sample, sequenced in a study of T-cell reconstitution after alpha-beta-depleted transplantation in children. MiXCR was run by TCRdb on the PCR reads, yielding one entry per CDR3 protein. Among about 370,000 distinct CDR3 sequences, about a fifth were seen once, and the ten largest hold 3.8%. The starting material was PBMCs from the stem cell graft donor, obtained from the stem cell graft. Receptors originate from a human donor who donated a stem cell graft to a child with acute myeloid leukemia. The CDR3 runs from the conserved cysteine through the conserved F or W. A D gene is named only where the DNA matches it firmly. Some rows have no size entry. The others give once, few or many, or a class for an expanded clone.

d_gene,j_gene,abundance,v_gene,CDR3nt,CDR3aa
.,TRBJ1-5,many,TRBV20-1,TGCAGTGCTAGAGTGGGGGCTTATAGCAATCAGCCCCAGCATTTT,CSARVGAYSNQPQHF
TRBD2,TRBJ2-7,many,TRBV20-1,TGCAGTGCATTAAGTGCTAGCGGGATCAGCGAGCAGTACTTC,CSALSASGISEQYF
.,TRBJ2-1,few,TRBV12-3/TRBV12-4,TGTGCCAGCAGCTCCCACTCCGGGATCTATGAGCAGTTCTTC,CASSSHSGIYEQFF
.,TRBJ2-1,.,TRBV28,TGTGCCAGCAGTTTATTCCAACAGACCTACAATGAGCAGTTCTTC,CASSLFQQTYNEQFF
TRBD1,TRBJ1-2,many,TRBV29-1,TGCAGCGTTGGGAGACAGGGGGATTCTGGCTACACCTTC,CSVGRQGDSGYTF
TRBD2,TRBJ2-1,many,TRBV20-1,TGCAGTGCTAGTAGCGGGAGGCCCTCACAGTTCTTC,CSASSGRPSQFF
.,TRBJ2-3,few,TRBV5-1,TGCGCCAGCAGCTTGCCAGGCGGGATCACAGATACGCAGTATTTT,CASSLPGGITDTQYF
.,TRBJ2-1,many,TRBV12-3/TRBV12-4,TGTGCCAGCAGCCACCAGGGGAGCGGGGATAATGAGCAGTTCTTC,CASSHQGSGDNEQFF
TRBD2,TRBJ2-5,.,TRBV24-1,TGTGCCACCAGTTCCCGCGGGAGACAAGAGACCCAGTACTTC,CATSSRGRQETQYF
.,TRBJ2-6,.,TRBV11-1,TGTGCCAGCAGCTCCCACGGGCAGGTCTCCCACTCTGGGGCCAACGTCCTGACTTTC,CASSSHGQVSHSGANVLTF
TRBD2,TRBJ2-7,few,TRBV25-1,TGTGCCAGGAACTTAGCGGGATCCTACGAGCAGTACTTC,CARNLAGSYEQYF
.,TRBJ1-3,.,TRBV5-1,TGCGCCAGCAGCTTAGACGGGGGCAACTCTGGAAACACCATATATTTT,CASSLDGGNSGNTIYF
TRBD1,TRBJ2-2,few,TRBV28,TGTGCCAGCAGCTCAGGGACAGGGGACACCGGGGAGCTGTTTTTT,CASSSGTGDTGELFF
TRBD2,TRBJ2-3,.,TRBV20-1,TGCAGTGCGACGAGTGCTAGCGGGGATCCAAATACGCAGTATTTT,CSATSASGDPNTQYF
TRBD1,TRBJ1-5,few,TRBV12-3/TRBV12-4,TGTGCCAGCAGACTGGGACAGGGGGCCTATCAGCCCCAGCATTTT,CASRLGQGAYQPQHF
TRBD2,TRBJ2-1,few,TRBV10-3,TGTGCCATCAGTGCCCGACTAGCGGGAGGCTACAATGAGCAGTTCTTC,CAISARLAGGYNEQFF
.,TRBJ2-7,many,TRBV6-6,TGTGCCACCGGACAGTGGAACGAGCAGTACTTC,CATGQWNEQYF
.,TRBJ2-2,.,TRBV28,TGTGCCAGCACCACCATCGGACTTGCGACGAACACCGGGGAGCTGTTTTTT,CASTTIGLATNTGELFF
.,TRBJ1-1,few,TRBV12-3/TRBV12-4,TGTGCCAGCTCAATAAACATGAACACTGAAGCTTTCTTT,CASSINMNTEAFF
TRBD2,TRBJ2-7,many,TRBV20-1,TGCAGTGCTAGAGCTAGCGGGCTCTCCTACGAGCAGTACTTC,CSARASGLSYEQYF
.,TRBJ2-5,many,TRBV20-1,TGCAGTGCTGTCCATATTCCGGGACCAGGGAAAGAGACCCAGTACTTC,CSAVHIPGPGKETQYF
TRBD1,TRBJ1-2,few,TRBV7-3,TGTGCCAGCAGCGAAGGGACAGGGGGCGATGGCTACACCTTC,CASSEGTGGDGYTF
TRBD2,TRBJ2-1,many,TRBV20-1,TGCAGTGCTAGAGAAGAGCGGGGTTACAATGAGCAGTTCTTC,CSAREERGYNEQFF
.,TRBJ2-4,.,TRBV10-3,TGTGCCATCAGTGACCGACCCACCAAAAACATTCAGTACTTC,CAISDRPTKNIQYF
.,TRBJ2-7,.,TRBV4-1,TGCGCCAGCAGCCAAGAAGGAGGGTCGCGCTACGAGCAGTACTTC,CASSQEGGSRYEQYF
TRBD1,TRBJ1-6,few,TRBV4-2,TGTGCCAGCAGCCAAGACCGACAGGGACGAGATTCACCCCTCCACTTT,CASSQDRQGRDSPLHF
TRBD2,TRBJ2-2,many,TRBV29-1,TGCAGCGTTCGGGAGGGGACCGGGGAGCTGTTTTTT,CSVREGTGELFF
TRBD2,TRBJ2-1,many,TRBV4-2,TGTGCCAGCAGCCAAGAGACTAGCGGGTCTATCTACAATGAGCAGTTCTTC,CASSQETSGSIYNEQFF
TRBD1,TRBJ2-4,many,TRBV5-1,TGCGCCAGCAGCCCTGGGGACAGGGGGCACATTCAGTACTTC,CASSPGDRGHIQYF
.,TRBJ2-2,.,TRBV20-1,TGCAGTGCTACAGGGGGGGCAGGGAACACCGGGGAGCTGTTTTTT,CSATGGAGNTGELFF
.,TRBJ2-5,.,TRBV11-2,TGTGCCAGCAGCCTAGGGGCGGGGGCCGGGGAGACCCAGTACTTC,CASSLGAGAGETQYF
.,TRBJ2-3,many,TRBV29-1,TGCAGCGTATCCTACAGAAACACAGATACGCAGTATTTT,CSVSYRNTDTQYF
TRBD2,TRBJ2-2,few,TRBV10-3,TGTGCCATCAGTGAGGGACTAGCGGGAGGGCCGGACACCGGGGAGCTGTTTTTT,CAISEGLAGGPDTGELFF
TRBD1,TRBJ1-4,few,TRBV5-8,TGTGCCAGCAGCCTGGCCGCCCCGGGACAGGGATCTTCAAAACTGTTTTTT,CASSLAAPGQGSSKLFF
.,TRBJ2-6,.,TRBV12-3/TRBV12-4,TGTGCCAGCAGTTTCGACAGCGCTGGGGCCAACGTCCTGACTTTC,CASSFDSAGANVLTF
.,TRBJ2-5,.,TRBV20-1,TGCAGTGCTAGGGGGGAGAGCACGGAGACCCAGTACTTC,CSARGESTETQYF
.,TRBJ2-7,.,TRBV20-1,TGCAGTGCTAGATCGTTTTCGGGTGGGGAGTACGAGCAGTACTTC,CSARSFSGGEYEQYF
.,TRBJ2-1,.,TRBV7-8,TGTGCCAGCAGCTTACCTCTGTTTACAGGCCAATCTAATGAGCAGTTCTTC,CASSLPLFTGQSNEQFF
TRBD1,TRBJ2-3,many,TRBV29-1,TGCAGCGTTTCGGGTCCCCAGGGGGCGAGGACAGATACGCAGTATTTT,CSVSGPQGARTDTQYF
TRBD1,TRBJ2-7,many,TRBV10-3,TGTGCCATCAGCCGACAGGGGGCGAGTAGTGGCGAGCAGTACTTC,CAISRQGASSGEQYF
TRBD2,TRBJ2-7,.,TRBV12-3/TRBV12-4,TGTGCCAGCAGTGGCGGACTAGCGGGAGTCAGGTCCTACGAGCAGTACTTC,CASSGGLAGVRSYEQYF
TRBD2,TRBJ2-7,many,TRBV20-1,TGCAGTGCTACAACGGGACTAGCGGGAATCGAGCAGTACTTC,CSATTGLAGIEQYF
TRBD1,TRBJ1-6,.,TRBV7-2,TGTGCCAGCAGCGACGGGGACAGGGGCTATAATTCACCCCTCCACTTT,CASSDGDRGYNSPLHF
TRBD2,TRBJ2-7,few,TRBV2,TGTGCCAGCAGTGAAGTGGGTAGCGGGACTACCTACGAGCAGTACTTC,CASSEVGSGTTYEQYF
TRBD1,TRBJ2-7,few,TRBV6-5,TGTGCCAGCAGTTCGGACCGGGACAGCCTTTCCGAGCAGTACTTC,CASSSDRDSLSEQYF
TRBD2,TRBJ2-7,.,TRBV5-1,TGCGCCAGCAGCCCAGGGACTAGCGCAAATCGGGGCGAGCAGTACTTC,CASSPGTSANRGEQYF
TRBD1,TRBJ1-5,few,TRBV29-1,TGCAGCGTGCAGGGGGCCGTCAATCAGCCCCAGCATTTT,CSVQGAVNQPQHF
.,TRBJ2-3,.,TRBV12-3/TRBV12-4,TGTGCCAGCAGTTTAGTCTCAAGCGATACGCAGTATTTT,CASSLVSSDTQYF
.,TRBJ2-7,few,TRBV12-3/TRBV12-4,TGTGCCAGCAACATGGGTCAAAACCCCTACGAGCAGTACTTC,CASNMGQNPYEQYF
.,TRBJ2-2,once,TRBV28,TGTGCCAGCAGTCCCAAAGCCCATAGAAACACCGGGGAGCTGTTTTTT,CASSPKAHRNTGELFF
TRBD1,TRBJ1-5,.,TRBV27,TGTGCCAGCAGTTACAGGGGCGGGCAGCCCCAGCATTTT,CASSYRGGQPQHF
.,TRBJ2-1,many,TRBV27,TGTGCCAGCAGAGGGGTCAATGAGCAGTTCTTC,CASRGVNEQFF
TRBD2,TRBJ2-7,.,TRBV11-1,TGTGCCAGCAGTGCACTATGGACTAGCGGGACGGATTCCTACGAGCAGTACTTC,CASSALWTSGTDSYEQYF
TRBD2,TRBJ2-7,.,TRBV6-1,TGTGCCAGCAGCCGCACTGGGACTAGCGGAACCTACGAGCAGTACTTC,CASSRTGTSGTYEQYF
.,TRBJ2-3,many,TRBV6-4,TGTGCCAGCAGTTCGGAGGGGGGAGGGCCGGATACGCAGTATTTT,CASSSEGGGPDTQYF
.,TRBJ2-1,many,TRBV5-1,TGCGCCAGCAGCTTGGACAGGCCCAATGAGCAGTTCTTC,CASSLDRPNEQFF
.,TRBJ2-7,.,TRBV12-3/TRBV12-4,TGTGCCAGCAGGAGGGGAGGCGAGCAGTACTTC,CASRRGGEQYF
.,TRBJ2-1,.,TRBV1,TGCACCAGCAGCCAAGAAAGGACTAGCGGGATATGTAAGCAGTTCTTC,CTSSQERTSGICKQFF
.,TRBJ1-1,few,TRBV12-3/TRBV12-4,TGTGCCAGCAGCCCCCCTGGGACGGTGAACACTGAAGCTTTCTTT,CASSPPGTVNTEAFF
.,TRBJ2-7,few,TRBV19,TGTGCCAGTAGTATAGTAGGCAGACTCTCCTACGAGCAGTACTTC,CASSIVGRLSYEQYF